This T cell receptor (beta chain) was documented in a study of blood T cell repertoires in COVID-19. The CDR3 spans 14 residues. The V end lost 0 bases, the J end lost 1 base, and 6 bases lay between the germline ends. The germline gives CDR1 SGDLS, CDR2 YYNGEE. This table comes from immunoSEQ multiplex PCR, and its TCRdb copy is limited to in-frame clones, with some not included. Among 100,000 to 150,000 clones listed, around 86% were seen once. This receptor was obtained from a man aged 50 to 59 with active COVID-19. The rearrangement links TRBV9 to TRBJ2-3; possibly TRBD2 for D (5 bases). The specimen was peripheral blood. Here the CDR3 DNA reads TGTGCCAGCAGCGTAGGCGGGCGCACAGATACGCAGTATTTT. It is translated as CASSVGGRTDTQYF. The full variable domain, its missing parts supplied by reference TRBV9 and TRBJ2-3, is DSGVTQTPKHLITATGQRVTLRCSPRSGDLSVYWYQQSLDQGLQFLIQYYNGEERAKGNILERFSAQQFPDLHSELNLSSLELGDSALYFCASSVGGRTDTQYFGPGTRLTVL.